This T cell receptor beta chain appears in the sequencing data of a study of T cells in Graves' hyperthyroidism and ophthalmopathy. The CDR3 contains 13 residues. Germline V lookup: CDR1 MNHNS, CDR2 SASEGT. The definition of stable Graves' hyperthyroidism was no ophthalmopathy progression within 18 months. Hyperthyroidism, newly diagnosed and lasting under 2 months, affected patients aged 18 to 65. Clinical symptoms, serum thyroxine and TRAb, thyroid ultrasound and orbital computed tomography were used for the diagnoses. It was RNA transcripts that yielded the amplified TCR beta CDR3 regions. First-round RT-PCR targeting the TCR CDR3 was performed with the HTBI primer set. TCRdb analysed the multiplex PCR reads with MiXCR anew, one entry per CDR3 protein. The sample holds roughly 380,000 distinct CDR3 sequences, 14% seen once. As regards this clonotype: Its antigen is still unknown. One end of the junction fails to match germline, which may point to a read error.

Whole-study findings and limits: Blood samples included most of the expanded thyroid clonotypes exceeding 0.001.

J is TRBJ2-1 and V is TRBV6-1; D ambiguous. This clonotype originated in a woman aged 55 to 70 with Graves' hyperthyroidism. Sample: blood. The CDR3 loop reads CASSEYPDNEQFF. CDR3 nucleotide sequence: TGTGCAAGCAGTGAATATCCTGACAATGAGCAGTTCTTC.